The 25 T cell receptor beta chains listed next were all sequenced from one sample in a study of shared clonotypes between healthy human individuals. The data were produced by immunoSEQ multiplex PCR, yet TCRdb's version contains in-frame clones alone and is incomplete. The data contain more than 2,000,000 clones, 85% to 95% of them singletons. Sequenced: naive CD4+ T cells from PBMCs. The subset here: CD45RA+ positively selected. The receptors stem from a man aged 18 to 35 in good health. Some clones in this sample may be carry-over from other donors' samples.

The chain combines TRBV4-2 with TRBJ2-5; possible D gene TRBD2, 6 bases. TRBJ2-7 matches the DNA end more closely, so the J call is doubtful. Looked up from germline, CDR1 is LGHNA and CDR2 is YNFKEQ. This CDR3 spans 12 amino acids. CDR3 sequence reads: CASSQGTYEQYF. In DNA form, the CDR3 reads TGTGCCAGCAGCCAGGGGACTTACGAGCAGTACTTC.

The chain carries TRBV5-5 and TRBJ2-7, with D possibly being TRBD1 (6 bases). Trimming shortened V by 5 bases and J by 4 bases, and 22 bases separated the two germline ends. The CDR3 runs to 16 residues. Germline CDR1 reads SGHKS; CDR2 reads YYEKEE (reference sequence). The CDR3 loop reads CASRTSPGTKLYEQYF. DNA of the CDR3: TGTGCCAGCAGGACCTCCCCGGGGACAAAACTTTACGAGCAGTACTTC.

The V gene is TRBV2, the J gene TRBJ1-4; 10 bases agree with TRBD1. This CDR3 has 17 amino acids. Germline CDR1 SNHLY, CDR2 FYNNEI. V shed 6 bases and J 7 bases; nucleotides not matched to a gene: 14. The CDR3 loop is CASSPLTGTGVGEKLFF. For the CDR3, the DNA is TGTGCCAGCAGCCCCCTCACCGGGACAGGGGTGGGTGAAAAACTGTTTTTT.

Remarks on this clone: This sample also contains other DNA sequences that code for the same CDR3. CDR3 DNA: TGTGCCACCAGCAGAGCCGGGACAGGGAATCAGCCCCAGCATTTT. This encodes CATSRAGTGNQPQHF. The gene calls are TRBV15 and TRBJ1-5; 9 nucleotides agree with TRBD1. J was trimmed by 4 bases and V by 1 base; bases with no gene match: 2. The CDR3 consists of 15 residues. Germline V gene sequence: CDR1 LNHNV, CDR2 YYDKDF (reference sequence).

J is TRBJ2-7 and V is TRBV29-1; TRBD2 agrees at 10 bases. Germline-derived CDR1 and CDR2 are SQVTM and ANQGSEA. Trimming took 4 bases from V and 1 from J; bases not matched to a gene: 4. The CDR3 covers 14 residues. For the CDR3, the DNA is TGCAGCGTTGTCAAACTAGCGGGATCCTACGAGCAGTACTTC. This encodes CSVVKLAGSYEQYF.

J is TRBJ2-7 and V is TRBV7-9, with unresolved D. The length of the CDR3 is 14 residues. Between the trimmed V and J ends, which lost 5 bases and 1 base, there was a span of 12 bases. Germline loops: CDR1 SEHNR, CDR2 FQNEAQ (reference sequence). The CDR3 loop is CASSQDAESYEQYF. For the CDR3, the DNA is TGTGCCAGCAGCCAAGATGCAGAATCCTACGAGCAGTACTTC. The entire variable domain, with the rest obtained from reference TRBV7-9 and TRBJ2-7, is as follows: DTGVSQNPRHKITKRGQNVTFRCDPISEHNRLYWYRQTLGQGPEFLTYFQNEAQLEKSRLLSDRFSAERPKGSFSTLEIQRTEQGDSAMYLCASSQDAESYEQYFGPGTRLTVT.

The chain joins TRBV4-2 to TRBJ2-7; 10 bases are a match to TRBD2. Germline V gene sequence: CDR1 LGHNA, CDR2 YNFKEQ. There are 17 residues in the CDR3. With V trimmed by 4 bases and J by 3 bases, 12 bases remained unmatched. The CDR3 bases are TGTGCCAGCAGCCGATTCCAAGCGGGAGGGGGGGACTACGAGCAGTACTTC. As protein: CASSRFQAGGGDYEQYF.

The chain is built from TRBV5-4 and TRBJ2-7, with 9 bases fitting TRBD1. Trimming took 4 bases from V and 8 from J; bases not matched to a gene: 13. Germline V gene sequence: CDR1 SGHNT, CDR2 YYREEE (reference sequence). The CDR3 extends over 15 amino acids. The CDR3 here is CASSPGTGTVMKQYF. The CDR3 nucleotides read TGTGCCAGCAGCCCGGGGACAGGGACCGTTATGAAGCAGTACTTC.

Turning to this clone: Other DNA sequences within the sample encode an identical CDR3. The gene calls are TRBV9 and TRBJ2-3; D ambiguous. The V gene lost 2 bases and the J gene lost 2 bases, with 6 bases spanning the gap. This CDR3 contains 13 residues. Germline CDR1 is SGDLS and CDR2 is YYNGEE. CDR3 sequence: CASSVLSTDTQYF. The CDR3, as DNA: TGTGCCAGCAGCGTGTTGTCCACAGATACGCAGTATTTT.

This clone was observed a single time. The chain joins TRBV7-8 to TRBJ1-2; 8 bases fit TRBD1. The germline V gene has CDR1 SGHVS and CDR2 FQNEAQ. The V and J ends lost 6 bases and 1 base, in that order; junction bases with no gene match: 4. This CDR3 spans 14 amino acids. The CDR3 DNA sequence: TGTGCCAGCAGACCGACAGGGGTTAACTATGGCTACACCTTC. This translates into CASRPTGVNYGYTF.

The chain joins TRBV18 to TRBJ1-5, with D unclear. V gave up 3 bases and J gave up 5 bases, with 8 bases separating them. CDR1 and CDR2 from the germline V gene are KGHSH and LQKENI. This CDR3 spans 13 amino acids. The CDR3 DNA sequence: TGTGCCAGCTCACCCATGGTGGATCAGCCCCAGCATTTT. It encodes CASSPMVDQPQHF. Together with reference TRBV18 and TRBJ1-5, the CDR3 gives the full variable domain: NAGVMQNPRHLVRRRGQEARLRCSPMKGHSHVYWYRQLPEEGLKFMVYLQKENIIDESGMPKERFSAEFPKEGPSILRIQQVVRGDSAAYFCASSPMVDQPQHFGDGTRLSIL.

As to this clone: The sample has other DNA sequences that encode this CDR3 too. The chain combines TRBV30 with TRBJ2-5; no clear D. Between the trimmed V and J ends, which lost 0 bases and 4 bases, there was a span of 3 bases. Germline loops: CDR1 GTSNPN, CDR2 SVGIG (reference sequence). This CDR3 region has 11 residues. The CDR3 region is CAWSVSETQYF. The DNA of the CDR3 is TGTGCCTGGAGTGTTTCAGAGACCCAGTACTTC.

The chain employs TRBV27 and TRBJ1-4; D is unresolved. The CDR3 has 14 amino acids. V lost 2 bases and J lost 5, with 9 bases in between. The V gene's germline CDR1 is MNHEY and CDR2 SMNVEV (reference sequence). CDR3 DNA sequence: TGTGCCAGCAGTTTAAAGCCCCGAAATGAAAAACTGTTTTTT. It specifies CASSLKPRNEKLFF. Supplemented by reference TRBV27 and TRBJ1-4, the full variable domain reads EAQVTQNPRYLITVTGKKLTVTCSQNMNHEYMSWYRQDPGLGLRQIYYSMNVEVTDKGDVPEGYKVSRKEKRNFPLILESPSPNQTSLYFCASSLKPRNEKLFFGSGTQLSVL.

The chain is built from TRBV4-2 and TRBJ2-4, with D perhaps TRBD1 or TRBD2 (5 bases each). Germline V gene lookup returns CDR1 LGHNA and CDR2 YNFKEQ. Trimming removed 0 bases at V and 3 bases at J, with 12 bases between. The CDR3 totals 16 residues. The CDR3: CASSQDGAGGKNIQYF. CDR3 in DNA: TGTGCCAGCAGCCAAGACGGGGCTGGGGGCAAAAACATTCAGTACTTC.

The rearrangement uses TRBV10-1 and TRBJ1-1; D is ambiguous. CDR3 length: 10 residues. V gave up 10 bases and J gave up 7 bases, with 10 bases separating them. Germline-derived CDR1 and CDR2 are WNHNN and SYGVQD (reference sequence). CDR3 nucleotides: TGCGCCACTAGGGTCAATGAAGCTTTCTTT. This sequence encodes CATRVNEAFF.

About this clone: A junction boundary mismatches the germline segment, possibly from a read error. The rearrangement uses TRBV19 and TRBJ1-5, with a weak D call TRBD1 (6 bases). The CDR3 has 13 amino acids. The germline gives CDR1 LNHDA, CDR2 SQIVND (reference sequence). The chain's CDR3 is CASSLDRKQPQHF. In nucleotides, the CDR3 is TGTGCCAGTAGTTTAGACAGGAAGCAGCCCCAGCATTTT.

The gene calls are TRBV5-4 and TRBJ1-2; D is perhaps TRBD1 (5 bases). Germline lookup yields CDR1 SGHNT and CDR2 YYREEE (reference sequence). V was pared by 5 bases and J by 10 bases, with 18 bases between. The length of the CDR3 is 13 residues. DNA of the CDR3: TGTGCCAGCAGTCGGACACCGGTCGAGACCTACACCTTC. Residues: CASSRTPVETYTF.

This rearrangement joins TRBV6-5 to TRBJ2-2, with TRBD2 as a possible D gene (5 bases). Germline assignment: CDR1 MNHEY and CDR2 SVGAGI. V gave up 6 bases and J gave up 3 bases, with 5 bases separating them. The CDR3 totals 12 residues. For the CDR3, the DNA is TGTGCCAGCAGGCGGGACACCGGGGAGCTGTTTTTT. Encoded protein: CASRRDTGELFF.

The V and J genes are TRBV10-3 and TRBJ1-1, with a tentative D call TRBD1 (5 bases). V was shortened by 6 bases and J by 1 base, with 9 bases between the two germline ends. The V gene's germline CDR1 is ENHRY and CDR2 SYGVKD. The length of the CDR3 is 13 residues. The CDR3 loop reads CAIRDSPNTEAFF. In DNA, the CDR3 is TGTGCCATCAGAGACAGCCCGAACACTGAAGCTTTCTTT.

In its sample, this clone was seen once. This chain links TRBV7-6 with TRBJ2-2; D perhaps matches TRBD1 (5 bases). The CDR3 sequence is 14 residues long. The V gene lost 5 bases and the J gene lost 6 bases, with 13 bases spanning the gap. Germline V gene sequence: CDR1 SGHVS, CDR2 FNYEAQ. For the CDR3, the DNA is TGTGCCAGCAGCAACCGCAGGGAAGCCGGGGAGCTGTTTTTT. It encodes CASSNRREAGELFF.

The V gene is TRBV7-9, the J gene TRBJ2-7; the match to TRBD1 covers 10 bases. With 5 bases clipped from V and 4 bases from J, the junction kept 5 bases outside the gene matches. Per the germline V gene, CDR1 is SEHNR and CDR2 is FQNEAQ (reference sequence). The CDR3 is 14 residues long. This CDR3 is CASSPGTGVYEQYF. The CDR3 DNA is TGTGCCAGCAGCCCCGGGACAGGGGTTTACGAGCAGTACTTC.

Details on this clone: The sample holds other DNA sequences that translate to the same CDR3. The V call is TRBV7-2, the J call TRBJ2-5, with 10 nucleotides matching TRBD2. CDR1 is SGHTA, CDR2 FQGNSA, per germline. CDR3 length: 15 residues. V lost 4 bases and J lost 4; bases outside the gene matches: 6. This chain's CDR3 is CASSSGLAGVETQYF. The CDR3 nucleotides are TGTGCCAGCAGCTCAGGCCTAGCGGGAGTAGAGACCCAGTACTTC.

J is TRBJ1-2 and V is TRBV15; perhaps TRBD1 as D (5 bases). The germline V gene encodes CDR1 LNHNV and CDR2 YYDKDF (reference sequence). The V end was cut by 5 bases, the J end by 12 bases, with 19 bases between. The CDR3 extends over 13 amino acids. The CDR3 DNA reads TGTGCCACCAGCCACTCGGGGGACCGCGTGCACACCTTC. The encoded protein is CATSHSGDRVHTF.

The chain is built from TRBV27 and TRBJ1-2; D unresolved. The CDR3 covers 15 residues. V lost 9 bases and J 7 bases, leaving 24 bases between the germline ends. Germline values: CDR1 MNHEY, CDR2 SMNVEV (reference sequence). Here the CDR3 reads CASRIPGNKAGGYTF. CDR3 sequence (DNA): TGTGCCAGTAGAATACCGGGCAACAAAGCCGGTGGCTACACCTTC.

The CDR3 DNA reads as TGTGCCAGCAGCGAAAGTTCCCGGGAGACCCAGTACTTC. It yields the protein CASSESSRETQYF. The genes are TRBV28 and TRBJ2-5, with unresolved D. Germline V CDR1 and CDR2: MDHEN, SYDVKM. With 6 bases removed from V and 5 bases from J, the gap between germline ends came to 13 bases. The CDR3 extends over 13 amino acids.